This T cell receptor (beta chain) was profiled in a study of patients and donors after allogeneic stem cell transplantation. This clonotype was picked up a small number of times. With 6 bases removed from V and 3 bases from J, the gap between germline ends came to 15 bases. The germline gives CDR1 SQVTM, CDR2 ANQGSEA. The CDR3 is 13 amino acids. Via MiXCR, TCRdb re-called the RT-PCR reads, giving one row per CDR3 protein. This sample has approximately 160,000 distinct CDR3 sequences, with 24% found just once. The gene calls are TRBV29-1 and TRBJ2-7; the D gene is possibly TRBD1 (6 bases). This TCR came from a human donor who was either an allogeneic HSCT recipient or a stem cell or donor lymphocyte infusion donor (not recorded which). It is not recorded whose cells these are; they may come from a transplant donor. Sequencing was carried out using blood, either unsorted or a sorted T cell fraction (not recorded which). This chain's CDR3 is CSVSPGQNYEQYF. Written as DNA, the CDR3 is TGCAGCGTGAGCCCAGGACAGAACTACGAGCAGTACTTC.